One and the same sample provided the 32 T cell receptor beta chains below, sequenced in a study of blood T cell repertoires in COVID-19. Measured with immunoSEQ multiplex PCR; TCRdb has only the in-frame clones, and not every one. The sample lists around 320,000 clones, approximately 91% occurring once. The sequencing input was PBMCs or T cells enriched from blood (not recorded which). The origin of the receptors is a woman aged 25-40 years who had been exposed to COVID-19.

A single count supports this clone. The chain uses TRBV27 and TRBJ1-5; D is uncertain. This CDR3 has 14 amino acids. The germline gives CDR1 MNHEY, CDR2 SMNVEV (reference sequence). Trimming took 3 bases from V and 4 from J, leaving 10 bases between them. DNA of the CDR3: TGTGCCAGCAGTTTGAGGAAGGCGAATCAGCCCCAGCATTTT. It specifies CASSLRKANQPQHF.

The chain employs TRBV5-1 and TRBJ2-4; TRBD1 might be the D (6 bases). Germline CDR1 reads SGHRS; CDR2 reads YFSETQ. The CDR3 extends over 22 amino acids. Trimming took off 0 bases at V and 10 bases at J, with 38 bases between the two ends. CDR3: CASSLGPVTGFAKNIRGQIQYF. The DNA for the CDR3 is TGCGCCAGCAGCTTGGGTCCCGTGACAGGCTTTGCCAAAAACATTCGGGGTCAGATTCAGTACTTC.

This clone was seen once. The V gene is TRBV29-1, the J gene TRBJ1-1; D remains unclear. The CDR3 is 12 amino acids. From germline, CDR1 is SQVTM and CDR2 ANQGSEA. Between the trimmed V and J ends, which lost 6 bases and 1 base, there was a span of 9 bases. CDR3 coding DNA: TGCAGCGTCAATCAGGCGAACACTGAAGCTTTCTTT. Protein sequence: CSVNQANTEAFF.

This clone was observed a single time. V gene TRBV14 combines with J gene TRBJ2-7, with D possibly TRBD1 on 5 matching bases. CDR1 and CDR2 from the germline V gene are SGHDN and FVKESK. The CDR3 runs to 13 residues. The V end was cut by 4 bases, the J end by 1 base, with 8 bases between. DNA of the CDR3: TGTGCCAGCAGCCCGCAGGGATCCTACGAGCAGTACTTC. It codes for CASSPQGSYEQYF.

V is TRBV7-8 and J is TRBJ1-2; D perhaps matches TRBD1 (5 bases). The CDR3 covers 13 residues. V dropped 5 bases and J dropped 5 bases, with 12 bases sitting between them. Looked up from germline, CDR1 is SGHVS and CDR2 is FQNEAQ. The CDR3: CASSPRAGYGYTF. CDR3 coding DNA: TGTGCCAGCAGCCCCAGGGCTGGATATGGCTACACCTTC.

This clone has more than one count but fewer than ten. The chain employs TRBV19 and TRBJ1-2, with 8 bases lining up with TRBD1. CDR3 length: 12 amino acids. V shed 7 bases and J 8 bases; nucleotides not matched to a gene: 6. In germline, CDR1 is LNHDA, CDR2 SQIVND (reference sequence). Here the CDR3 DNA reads TGTGCCAGTAATTCAGGGGGCGAGGGCTACACCTTC. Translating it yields CASNSGGEGYTF.

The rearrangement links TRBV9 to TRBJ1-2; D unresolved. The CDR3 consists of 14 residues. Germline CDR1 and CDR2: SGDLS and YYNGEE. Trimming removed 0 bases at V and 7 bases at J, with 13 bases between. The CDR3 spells CASSVDALSGGYTF. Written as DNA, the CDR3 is TGTGCCAGCAGCGTAGACGCACTTTCGGGTGGCTACACCTTC.

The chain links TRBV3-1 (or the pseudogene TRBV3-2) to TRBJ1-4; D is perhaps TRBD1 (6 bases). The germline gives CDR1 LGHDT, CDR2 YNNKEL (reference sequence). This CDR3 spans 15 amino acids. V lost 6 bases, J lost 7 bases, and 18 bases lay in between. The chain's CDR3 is CASSPLGGRTEKLFF. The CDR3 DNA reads TGTGCCAGCAGTCCCCTGGGGGGGCGGACTGAAAAACTGTTTTTT.

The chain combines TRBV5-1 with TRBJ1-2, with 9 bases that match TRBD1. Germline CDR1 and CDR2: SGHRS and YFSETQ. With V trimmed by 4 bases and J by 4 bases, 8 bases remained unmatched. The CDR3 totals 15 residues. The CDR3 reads CASSQGQGLSYGYTF. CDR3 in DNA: TGCGCCAGCAGCCAGGGACAGGGACTCTCCTATGGCTACACCTTC.

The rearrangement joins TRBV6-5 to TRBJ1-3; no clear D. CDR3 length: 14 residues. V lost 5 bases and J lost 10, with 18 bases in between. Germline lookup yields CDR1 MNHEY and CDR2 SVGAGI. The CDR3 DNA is TGTGCCAGCAGTCGTCAGGCAACCCCTCGGACCATATATTTT. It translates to CASSRQATPRTIYF.

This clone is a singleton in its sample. The chain's CDR3 is CAISGDRTGANVLTF. CDR3 coding DNA: TGTGCCATCAGCGGGGACAGGACTGGGGCCAACGTCCTGACTTTC. The chain combines TRBV10-3 with TRBJ2-6; 8 bases fit TRBD1. The J segment lost 2 bases and the V segment lost 6 bases, leaving 3 bases of the junction unmatched. Germline loops: CDR1 ENHRY, CDR2 SYGVKD. The CDR3 runs 15 residues.

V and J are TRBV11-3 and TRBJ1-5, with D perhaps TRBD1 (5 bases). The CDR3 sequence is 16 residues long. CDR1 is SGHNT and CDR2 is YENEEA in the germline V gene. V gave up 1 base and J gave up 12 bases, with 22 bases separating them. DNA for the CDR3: TGTGCCAGCAGCTTAGCGTGGAGACAGTGCACACAGATCCAGCATTTT. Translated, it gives CASSLAWRQCTQIQHF. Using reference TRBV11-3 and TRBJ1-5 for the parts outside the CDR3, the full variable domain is EAGVVQSPRYKIIEKKQPVAFWCNPISGHNTLYWYLQNLGQGPELLIRYENEEAVDDSQLPKDRFSAERLKGVDSTLKIQPAELGDSAVYLCASSLAWRQCTQIQHFGDGTRLSIL.

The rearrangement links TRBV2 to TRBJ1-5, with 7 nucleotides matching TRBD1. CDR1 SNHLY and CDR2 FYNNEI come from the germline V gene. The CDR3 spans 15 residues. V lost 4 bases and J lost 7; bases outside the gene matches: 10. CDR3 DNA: TGTGCCAGCAGTGCCGACAGGGCGCTGAGGCAGCCCCAGCATTTT. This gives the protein CASSADRALRQPQHF.

The CDR3, as DNA: TGTGCCAGCAGCATGTACCCTGGGAGAATGAACACTGAAGCTTTCTTT. This encodes CASSMYPGRMNTEAFF. The chain uses TRBV14 and TRBJ1-1; D gene uncertain. The length of the CDR3 is 16 residues. The germline CDR1 and CDR2 sequences are SGHDN and FVKESK. Deletions cut 5 bases from V and 0 bases from J, with 16 bases between.

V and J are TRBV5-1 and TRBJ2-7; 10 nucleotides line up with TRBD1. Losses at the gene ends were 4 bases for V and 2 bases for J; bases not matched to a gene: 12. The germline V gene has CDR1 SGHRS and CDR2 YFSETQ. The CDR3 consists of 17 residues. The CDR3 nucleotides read TGCGCCAGCAGCCTTCGTCCCGGGACAGGGGTACCCTACGAGCAGTACTTC. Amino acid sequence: CASSLRPGTGVPYEQYF.

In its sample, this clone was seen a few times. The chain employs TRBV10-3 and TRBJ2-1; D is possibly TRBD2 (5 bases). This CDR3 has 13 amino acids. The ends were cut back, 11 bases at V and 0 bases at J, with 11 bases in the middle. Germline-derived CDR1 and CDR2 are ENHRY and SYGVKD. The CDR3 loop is CAPCAGSYNEQFF. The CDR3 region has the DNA TGTGCCCCGTGCGCGGGCTCCTACAATGAGCAGTTCTTC.

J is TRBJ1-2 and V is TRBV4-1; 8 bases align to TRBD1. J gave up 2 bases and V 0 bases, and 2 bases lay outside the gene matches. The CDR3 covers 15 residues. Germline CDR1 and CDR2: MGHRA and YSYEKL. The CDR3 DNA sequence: TGCGCCAGCAGCCAAGATTACAGGGGGAACTATGGCTACACCTTC. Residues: CASSQDYRGNYGYTF.

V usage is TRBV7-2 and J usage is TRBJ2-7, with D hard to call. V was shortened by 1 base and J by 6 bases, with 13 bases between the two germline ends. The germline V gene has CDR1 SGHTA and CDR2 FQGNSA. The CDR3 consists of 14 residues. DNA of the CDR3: TGTGCCAGCAGCTTAGTTGGTGAACCTATCGAGCAGTACTTC. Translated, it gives CASSLVGEPIEQYF.

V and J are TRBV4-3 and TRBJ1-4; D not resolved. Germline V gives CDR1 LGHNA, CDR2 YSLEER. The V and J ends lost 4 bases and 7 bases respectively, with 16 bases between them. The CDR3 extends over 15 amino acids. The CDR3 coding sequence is TGCGCCAGCAGCCTAAACCGGCGGTCAGCTGAAAAACTGTTTTTT. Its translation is CASSLNRRSAEKLFF.

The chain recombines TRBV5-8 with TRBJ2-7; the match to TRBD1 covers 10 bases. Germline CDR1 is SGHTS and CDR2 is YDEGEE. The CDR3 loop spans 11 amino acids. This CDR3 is CATGGLGEQYF. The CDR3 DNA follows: TGTGCGACAGGGGGCTTGGGCGAGCAGTACTTC. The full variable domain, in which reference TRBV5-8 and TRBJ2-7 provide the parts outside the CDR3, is EAGVTQSPTHLIKTRGQQATLRCSPISGHTSVYWYQQALGLGLQFLLWYDEGEERNRGNFPPRFSGRQFPNYSSELNVNALELEDSALYLCATGGLGEQYFGPGTRLTVT.

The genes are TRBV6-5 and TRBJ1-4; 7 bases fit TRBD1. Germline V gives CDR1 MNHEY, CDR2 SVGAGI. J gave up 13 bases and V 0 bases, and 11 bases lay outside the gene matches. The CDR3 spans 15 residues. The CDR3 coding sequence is TGTGCCAGCAGTTACTCGACAGGGTTAAAACCTCTACTGTTTTTT. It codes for CASSYSTGLKPLLFF.

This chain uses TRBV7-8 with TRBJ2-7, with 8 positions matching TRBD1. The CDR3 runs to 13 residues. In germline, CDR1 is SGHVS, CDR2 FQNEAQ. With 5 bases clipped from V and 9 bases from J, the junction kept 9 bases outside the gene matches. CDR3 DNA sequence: TGTGCCAGCAGCCCTAAACCCGACAGGGGGCAGTACTTC. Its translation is CASSPKPDRGQYF.

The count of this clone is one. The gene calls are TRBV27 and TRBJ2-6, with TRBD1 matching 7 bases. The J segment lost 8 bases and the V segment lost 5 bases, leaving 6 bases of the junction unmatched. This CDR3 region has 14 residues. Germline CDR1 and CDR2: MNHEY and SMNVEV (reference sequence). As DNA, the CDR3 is TGTGCCAGCAGTATAAGACAGGGCACCAACGTCCTGACTTTC. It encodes CASSIRQGTNVLTF.

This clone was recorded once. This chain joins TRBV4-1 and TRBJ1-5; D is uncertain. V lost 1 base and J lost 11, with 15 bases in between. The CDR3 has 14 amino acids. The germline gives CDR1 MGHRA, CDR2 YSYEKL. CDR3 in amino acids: CASSQVRTPGAQHF. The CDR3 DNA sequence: TGCGCCAGCAGCCAAGTGCGGACTCCTGGGGCCCAGCATTTT.

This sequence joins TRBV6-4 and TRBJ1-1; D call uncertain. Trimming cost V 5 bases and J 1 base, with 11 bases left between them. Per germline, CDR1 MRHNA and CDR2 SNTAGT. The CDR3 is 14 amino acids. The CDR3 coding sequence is TGTGCCAGCAGTTCTTCCCCAGGGAACACTGAAGCTTTCTTT. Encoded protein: CASSSSPGNTEAFF.

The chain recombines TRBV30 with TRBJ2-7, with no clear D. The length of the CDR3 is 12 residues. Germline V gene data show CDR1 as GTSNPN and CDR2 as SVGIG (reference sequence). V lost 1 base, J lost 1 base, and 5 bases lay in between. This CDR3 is CAWSERSYEQYF. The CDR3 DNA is TGTGCCTGGAGTGAGCGTTCCTACGAGCAGTACTTC.

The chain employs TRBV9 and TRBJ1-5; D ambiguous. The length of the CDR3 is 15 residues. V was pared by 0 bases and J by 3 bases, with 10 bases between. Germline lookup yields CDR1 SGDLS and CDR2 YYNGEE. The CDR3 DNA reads TGTGCCAGCAGCGTAGGGCCAGGCCCCAATCAGCCCCAGCATTTT. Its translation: CASSVGPGPNQPQHF.

The CDR3 region has the DNA TGTGCCAGCAGCAGACGACAGGGGATAACTCTGATGAACACTGAAGCTTTCTTT. It specifies CASSRRQGITLMNTEAFF. The chain combines TRBV7-2 with TRBJ1-1; 8 bases fit TRBD1. The CDR3 is 18 residues long. Per germline, CDR1 SGHTA and CDR2 FQGNSA. The V segment lost 5 bases and the J segment 0 bases; nucleotides outside the gene matches: 14.

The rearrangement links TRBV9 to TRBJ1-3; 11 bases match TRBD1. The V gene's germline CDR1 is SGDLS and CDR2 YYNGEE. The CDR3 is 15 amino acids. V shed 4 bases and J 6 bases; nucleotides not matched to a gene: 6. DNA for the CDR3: TGTGCCAGCAGCTTGGACAGGGGGCCGGAAAACACCATATATTTT. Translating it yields CASSLDRGPENTIYF. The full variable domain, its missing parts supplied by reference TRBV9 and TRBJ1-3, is DSGVTQTPKHLITATGQRVTLRCSPRSGDLSVYWYQQSLDQGLQFLIQYYNGEERAKGNILERFSAQQFPDLHSELNLSSLELGDSALYFCASSLDRGPENTIYFGEGSWLTVV.

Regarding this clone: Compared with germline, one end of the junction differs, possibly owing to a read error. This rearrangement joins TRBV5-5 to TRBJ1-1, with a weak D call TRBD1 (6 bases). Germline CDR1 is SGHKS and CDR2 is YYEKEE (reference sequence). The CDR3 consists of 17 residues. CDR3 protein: CASSLSARGNWNTKAFF. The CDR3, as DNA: TGTGCCAGCAGCTTGAGTGCCAGGGGAAATTGGAACACTAAAGCTTTCTTT.

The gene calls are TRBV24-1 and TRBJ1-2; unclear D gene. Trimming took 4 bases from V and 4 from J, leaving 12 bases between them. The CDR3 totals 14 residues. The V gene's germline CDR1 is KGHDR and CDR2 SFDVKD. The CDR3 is CATSDRTGIYGYTF. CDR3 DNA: TGTGCCACCAGTGACCGGACGGGAATCTATGGCTACACCTTC.

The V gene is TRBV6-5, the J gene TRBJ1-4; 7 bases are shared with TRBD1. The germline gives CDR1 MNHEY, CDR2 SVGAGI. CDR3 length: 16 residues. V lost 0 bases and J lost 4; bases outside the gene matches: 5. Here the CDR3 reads CASSYSWDSLNEKLFF. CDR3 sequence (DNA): TGTGCCAGCAGTTACTCCTGGGACAGCCTTAATGAAAAACTGTTTTTT.